The 4 T cell receptor beta chains presented below share a single source sample, sequenced in a study of control samples from healthy donors and cancer patients. Produced via immunoSEQ multiplex PCR; TCRdb's table is partial and in-frame only. The table has about 180,000 clones, approximately 92% seen once; the top ten hold just over 1.4%. Sample: blood. These receptors originate from a man aged 25 to 40 in good health.

The chain links TRBV25-1 to TRBJ1-2, with TRBD1 identical over 8 bases. The CDR3 has 15 residues. V was pared by 4 bases and J by 8 bases, with 12 bases of the junction left unmatched. Germline lookup yields CDR1 MGHDK and CDR2 SYGVNS. CDR3 amino acids: CASSGDYRGVSGYTF. The CDR3 bases are TGTGCCAGCAGTGGGGATTACAGGGGGGTCAGCGGCTACACCTTC.

The V gene is TRBV3-1 (or the pseudogene TRBV3-2), the J gene TRBJ1-4, with 10 bases lining up with TRBD1. V was pared by 3 bases and J by 5 bases, with 3 bases of the junction left unmatched. Germline lookup yields CDR1 LGHDT and CDR2 YNNKEL (reference sequence). The CDR3 covers 15 residues. Written as DNA, the CDR3 is TGTGCCAGCAGCCACCGGGGACAGGGGAATGAAAAACTGTTTTTT. Its protein is CASSHRGQGNEKLFF.

The gene calls are TRBV5-6 and TRBJ1-2; D remains unclear. Germline values: CDR1 SGHDT, CDR2 YYEEEE. There are 14 residues in the CDR3. The germline V and J ends were trimmed by 1 base and 2 bases, with 9 bases remaining between them. The CDR3 DNA follows: TGTGCCAGCAGCTTGTCAGCCAACAACTATGGCTACACCTTC. Amino acids: CASSLSANNYGYTF. Combining the CDR3 with reference TRBV5-6 and TRBJ1-2 gives the whole variable domain DAGVTQSPTHLIKTRGQQVTLRCSPKSGHDTVSWYQQALGQGPQFIFQYYEEEERQRGNFPDRFSGHQFPNYSSELNVNALLLGDSALYLCASSLSANNYGYTFGSGTRLTVV.

The V call is TRBV7-2, the J call TRBJ2-7; 11 bases fit TRBD1. CDR1 and CDR2 (germline): SGHTA, FQGNSA. J was trimmed by 2 bases and V by 5 bases; bases with no gene match: 14. The CDR3 totals 18 residues. CDR3 nucleotide sequence: TGTGCCAGCAGCACATGGACAGGGGGCGATTCGAACCCCTACGAGCAGTACTTC. It yields the protein CASSTWTGGDSNPYEQYF.